This TCR beta chain comes out of a study of OX40 agonist ivuxolimab in advanced cancers. Produced via immunoSEQ multiplex PCR; TCRdb's table is partial and in-frame only. Here the sample spans about 46,000 clones, about 88% being singletons. This CDR3 is 15 amino acids long. V gave up 0 bases and J gave up 6 bases, with 13 bases separating them. Looked up from germline, CDR1 is SGHTS and CDR2 is YDEGEE. This sequence was found in an adult with an advanced solid tumor such as melanoma, head and neck, liver or kidney cancer. The sequenced sample was CD4+ or CD8+ T cells sorted from blood, obtained in a trial of the OX40 agonist ivuxolimab. The chain joins TRBV5-8 to TRBJ2-1; the D is unclear. The CDR3 DNA follows: TGTGCCAGCAGCTTGGTATTCCTAGATTTCAATGAGCAGTTCTTC. It yields the protein CASSLVFLDFNEQFF. Together with reference TRBV5-8 and TRBJ2-1, the CDR3 gives the full variable domain: EAGVTQSPTHLIKTRGQQATLRCSPISGHTSVYWYQQALGLGLQFLLWYDEGEERNRGNFPPRFSGRQFPNYSSELNVNALELEDSALYLCASSLVFLDFNEQFFGPGTRLTVL.